The T cell receptor (beta chain) under discussion was sequenced for a study of control samples from healthy donors and cancer patients. Assay used: immunoSEQ multiplex PCR; TCRdb lists only in-frame clones, some missing. The table has approximately 45,000 clones, 85% to 95% seen once; the top ten hold 22%. The V and J ends lost 2 bases and 2 bases, in that order; junction bases with no gene match: 8. This CDR3 is built from 17 residues. The V gene's germline CDR1 is MNHEY and CDR2 SVGEGT. The sequenced sample was PBMCs. The clonotype originates from a woman aged 40 to 49 with head and neck cancer. The genes are TRBV6-2 or TRBV6-3 and TRBJ2-5; 10 nucleotides line up with TRBD2. The CDR3, as DNA: TGTGCCAGCAGTTACGCGGTCGCACTAGCGGGGCAAGAGACCCAGTACTTC. This gives the protein CASSYAVALAGQETQYF.